What follows are 18 T cell receptor beta chains derived from one specimen sequenced in a study of human T cells and chemical hapten exposure. Using its own MiXCR run on the RACE reads, TCRdb lists one record per CDR3 protein. The table records about 64,000 distinct CDR3 sequences, approximately 10% of them present only once. Time point: patch test 3, about 24 weeks after DPC sensitization. Treatment specified: therapeutic diphenylcyclopropenone sensitization with weekly scalp DPC. Sequenced material: whole blood, taken in connection with sensitization to the hapten diphenylcyclopropenone (DPC). These TCRs come from a woman under 40 with alopecia areata. Some clones in this sample may be carry-over from other donors' samples.

This clonotype was counted a few times. This chain uses TRBV7-9 with TRBJ2-1; 8 bases line up with TRBD1. Looked up from germline, CDR1 is SEHNR and CDR2 is FQNEAQ (reference sequence). The CDR3 extends over 14 amino acids. The J segment lost 5 bases and the V segment lost 5 bases, leaving 5 bases of the junction unmatched. This chain's CDR3 is CASSPWTGHNEQFF. The DNA of the CDR3 is TGTGCCAGCAGCCCGTGGACAGGGCACAATGAGCAGTTCTTC.

The J gene is TRBJ2-1, the V gene TRBV5-1, with 9 positions matching TRBD1. Germline CDR1 is SGHRS and CDR2 is YFSETQ. V was clipped by 3 bases and J by 5 bases; unmatched bases: 0. The CDR3 sequence is 13 residues long. This CDR3 reads CASSWDRDNEQFF. The CDR3 DNA follows: TGCGCCAGCAGCTGGGACAGGGACAATGAGCAGTTCTTC.

This clonotype was detected only a few times. The chain recombines TRBV29-1 with TRBJ2-2; D gene unclear. This CDR3 region has 11 residues. Germline-derived CDR1 and CDR2 are SQVTM and ANQGSEA. Trimming took off 1 base at V and 6 bases at J, with 3 bases between the two ends. Here the CDR3 reads CSVEGSGELFF. The CDR3 bases are TGCAGCGTTGAAGGGTCCGGGGAGCTGTTTTTT.

The chain carries TRBV28 and TRBJ2-5; D gene uncertain. Trimming left V 4 bases short and J 0 bases short, with 6 bases between. The germline gives CDR1 MDHEN, CDR2 SYDVKM. The CDR3 loop spans 13 amino acids. CDR3 bases: TGTGCCAGCAGTTCCGGGTACCAAGAGACCCAGTACTTC. It is translated as CASSSGYQETQYF.

This chain connects TRBV12-3 or TRBV12-4 to TRBJ1-1; no clear D gene. This CDR3 is 14 amino acids long. The ends were cut back, 6 bases at V and 4 bases at J, with 15 bases in the middle. CDR3 amino acids: CASSWALSGTEAFF. CDR3 nucleotides: TGTGCCAGCAGCTGGGCTTTAAGTGGCACTGAAGCTTTCTTT.

V usage is TRBV29-1 and J usage is TRBJ2-7; 7 bases match TRBD1. Trimming took 4 bases from V and 0 from J; bases not matched to a gene: 6. Germline assignment: CDR1 SQVTM and CDR2 ANQGSEA. The CDR3 extends over 14 amino acids. The CDR3: CSVGRTGNSYEQYF. For the CDR3, the DNA is TGCAGCGTTGGCAGGACAGGAAACTCCTACGAGCAGTACTTC.

This clonotype was seen many times. The rearrangement uses TRBV28 and TRBJ1-2; possibly TRBD1 for D (6 bases). This CDR3 has 12 amino acids. Looked up from germline, CDR1 is MDHEN and CDR2 is SYDVKM. V was trimmed by 5 bases and J by 7 bases, leaving 11 bases between them. CDR3 nucleotides: TGTGCCAGCAGTCCACAGGGTCTTGGCTACACCTTC. Translating it yields CASSPQGLGYTF.

The chain has TRBV12-5 and TRBJ2-3; 7 nucleotides line up with TRBD2. The CDR3 is 15 residues long. The V gene end was trimmed by 4 bases and the J gene end by 1 base; junction bases not matched to a gene: 5. The germline gives CDR1 LGHNT, CDR2 FRNRAP. CDR3 nucleotide sequence: TGTGCTAGTGGTTACCCGGCGGGGGGCACAGATACGCAGTATTTT. Translated, it gives CASGYPAGGTDTQYF.

The chain joins TRBV20-1 to TRBJ1-5; D is unclear. There are 15 residues in the CDR3. V gave up 2 bases and J gave up 7 bases, with 18 bases separating them. Germline V gene lookup returns CDR1 DFQATT and CDR2 SNEGSKA (reference sequence). The CDR3 DNA sequence: TGCAGTGCTAGACTGGGCACGGAGGCACGGCAGCCCCAGCATTTT. Translation: CSARLGTEARQPQHF.

The CDR3 DNA reads as TGCAGCGTCTTTCCGACAGGAGGGCGCCAAGAGACCCAGTACTTC. Amino acid sequence: CSVFPTGGRQETQYF. The chain uses TRBV29-1 and TRBJ2-5, with D tentatively TRBD1 or TRBD2 (6 bases each). The CDR3 runs 15 residues. V was clipped by 6 bases and J by 1 base, with 18 bases between them. From germline, CDR1 is SQVTM and CDR2 ANQGSEA.

This clonotype has only a few counts. J is TRBJ2-1 and V is TRBV15; possible D gene TRBD2, 7 bases. CDR1 is LNHNV and CDR2 is YYDKDF in the germline V gene (reference sequence). This CDR3 has 13 residues. Trimming pared 7 bases from V and 8 bases from J, leaving 15 bases between. The CDR3, as DNA: TGTGCCACCACCTGGGGAGGGGGTCATGAGCAGTTCTTC. The encoded protein is CATTWGGGHEQFF.

J is TRBJ1-1 and V is TRBV21-1; TRBD1, as called in the table, went unchecked against the DNA. TRBV21-1 is termed a pseudogene. This CDR3 is 14 amino acids long. CDR3 nucleotide sequence: TGTGCCAGCAGCAAATGGGGGACAGTCACTGAAGCTTTCTTT. Translation gives CASSKWGTVTEAFF.

The chain is built from TRBV14 and TRBJ2-7, with D possibly TRBD1 on 7 matching bases. The CDR3 sequence is 14 residues long. The V end lost 6 bases, the J end lost 3 bases, and 15 bases lay between the germline ends. The germline V gene has CDR1 SGHDN and CDR2 FVKESK. In DNA, the CDR3 is TGTGCCAGCAGTCGACAGGGACTGAGCTACGAGCAGTACTTC. This sequence encodes CASSRQGLSYEQYF.

This clonotype was counted ten times or more. V gene TRBV7-9 combines with J gene TRBJ2-5, with a possible D match to TRBD1 (5 bases). This CDR3 is 14 amino acids long. Looked up from germline, CDR1 is SEHNR and CDR2 is FQNEAQ (reference sequence). V was cut by 4 bases and J by 5 bases, with 14 bases left in between. The CDR3 DNA follows: TGTGCCAGCAGCTACGCAGGGTCAGGGGAGACCCAGTACTTC. This sequence encodes CASSYAGSGETQYF.

This clonotype has ten or more counts. The chain is built from TRBV20-1 and TRBJ2-1, with 12 bases matching TRBD2. The CDR3 loop spans 15 amino acids. CDR1 is DFQATT and CDR2 is SNEGSKA in the germline V gene (reference sequence). The V segment lost 5 bases and the J segment 9 bases; nucleotides outside the gene matches: 11. CDR3 sequence: CSALRTSGTFGEQFF. DNA for the CDR3: TGCAGTGCTCTCCGGACTAGCGGGACCTTCGGTGAGCAGTTCTTC.

This clonotype was observed at least ten times. The chain recombines TRBV7-8 with TRBJ2-7, with TRBD2 matching 12 bases. Trimming cost V 4 bases and J 0 bases; bases outside gene matches: 1. CDR3 length: 15 amino acids. Per germline, CDR1 SGHVS and CDR2 FQNEAQ. CDR3 DNA sequence: TGTGCCAGCAGCTGGACTAGCGGGACCTCCTACGAGCAGTACTTC. Translating gives CASSWTSGTSYEQYF.

Ten or more counts support this clonotype. The V gene is TRBV29-1, the J gene TRBJ1-2; 7 bases agree with TRBD1. CDR3 length equals 13 residues. Germline CDR1 reads SQVTM; CDR2 reads ANQGSEA. V dropped 6 bases and J dropped 3; count of bases not matched to a gene: 7. The CDR3 is CSVGLGQHYGYTF. The CDR3 nucleotides read TGCAGCGTAGGTCTGGGACAGCACTATGGCTACACCTTC.

The table lists this clonotype with many counts. The gene calls are TRBV24-1 and TRBJ2-7; D not certain. The CDR3 runs 13 residues. V was shortened by 3 bases and J by 5 bases, with 10 bases between the two germline ends. Germline CDR1 is KGHDR and CDR2 is SFDVKD. The chain's CDR3 is CATSDQNRDEQYF. CDR3 coding DNA: TGTGCCACCAGTGATCAAAACCGGGACGAGCAGTACTTC.